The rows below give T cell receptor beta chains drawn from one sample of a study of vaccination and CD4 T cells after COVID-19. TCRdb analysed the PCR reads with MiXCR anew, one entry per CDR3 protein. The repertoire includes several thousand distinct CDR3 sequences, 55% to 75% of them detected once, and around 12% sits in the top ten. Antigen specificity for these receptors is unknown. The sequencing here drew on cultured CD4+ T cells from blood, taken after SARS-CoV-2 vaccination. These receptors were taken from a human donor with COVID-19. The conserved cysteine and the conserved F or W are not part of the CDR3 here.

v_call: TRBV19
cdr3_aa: ASSTGQGSNQPQH

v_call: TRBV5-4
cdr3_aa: ASSVRDRGSGANVLT

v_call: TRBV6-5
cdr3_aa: ASSYSVRAEDTQY

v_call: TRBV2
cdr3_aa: ASSESGQKNQPQH

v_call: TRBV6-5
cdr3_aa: ASSYLNYGYT

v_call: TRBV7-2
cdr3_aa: ASSLQTDNQPQH

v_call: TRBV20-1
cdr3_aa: SAIKAASNQPQH

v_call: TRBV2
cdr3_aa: ASVGSHSGPLH

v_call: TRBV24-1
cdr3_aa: ATSDLGGSSPHTQY

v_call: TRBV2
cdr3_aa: ASTTGMGAITDTQY

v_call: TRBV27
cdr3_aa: ASGGQGKVDGYT

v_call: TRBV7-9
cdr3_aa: ASSTDSYGYT

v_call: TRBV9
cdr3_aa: ASSVEWDGASPLH

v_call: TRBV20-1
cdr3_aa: SARDLRAGQGVYQPQH

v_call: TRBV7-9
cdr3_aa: ASSPPRNTGELF

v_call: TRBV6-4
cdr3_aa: ASSDVAGGQETQY

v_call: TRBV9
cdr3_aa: ASSTGLAGGLTDTQY

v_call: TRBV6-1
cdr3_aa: ASSMVGREKLF

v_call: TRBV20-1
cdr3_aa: SANIRTSSSETQY

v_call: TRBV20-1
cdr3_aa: SARDGTSGAYGEQF

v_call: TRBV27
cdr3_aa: ASSSRQGASNQPQH

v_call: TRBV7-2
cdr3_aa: ASSYARSGANVLT

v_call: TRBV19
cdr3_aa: ASNPWGGNTGELF

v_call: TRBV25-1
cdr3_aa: ASSTQGLNQPQH

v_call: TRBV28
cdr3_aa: ASSPGGQRPNYGYT

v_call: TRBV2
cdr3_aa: ASSGTVYGYT

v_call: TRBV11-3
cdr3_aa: ASSLVAGTQY

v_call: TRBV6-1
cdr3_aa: ASSEASPTVADTQY

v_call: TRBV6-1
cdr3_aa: ASSATSGGYNEQF

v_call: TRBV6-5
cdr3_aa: ASSYSWTYRDTQY

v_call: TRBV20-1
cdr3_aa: SARSPGTWAF

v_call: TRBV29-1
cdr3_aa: SVRQGADGNQPQH

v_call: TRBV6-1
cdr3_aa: ATSGNRETQY

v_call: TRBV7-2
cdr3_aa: ASSLGPRSGTEAF

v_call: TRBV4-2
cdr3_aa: ASSQGRGGGMEETQY

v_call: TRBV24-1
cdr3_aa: ATRGGTEQY

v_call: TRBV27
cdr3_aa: ASSPSNWETQY

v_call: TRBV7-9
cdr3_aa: ASSLGQGLYNEQF

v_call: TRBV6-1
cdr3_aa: ASSMTGVDYGYT

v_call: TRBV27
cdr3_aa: ASSPSQGVYGYT

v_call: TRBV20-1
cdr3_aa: SARDLILTGGTEAF

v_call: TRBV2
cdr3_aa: ASGGVFEYEQY

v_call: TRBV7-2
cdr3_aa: ASSRPQLNTGELF

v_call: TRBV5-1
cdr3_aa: ASSQTGGAGNTEAF

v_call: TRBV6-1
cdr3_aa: ASSPGQGGYEQY

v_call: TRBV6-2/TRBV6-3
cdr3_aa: ASSYSKAGTGPSAQY

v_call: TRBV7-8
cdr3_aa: ASSLRGQGTNQPQH

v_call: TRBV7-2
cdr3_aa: ASSLYGTKAEAF

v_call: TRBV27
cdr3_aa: ASSSTSGEQY

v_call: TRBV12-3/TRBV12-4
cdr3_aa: ASSKRQGEDQPQH

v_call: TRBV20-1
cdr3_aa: SAQRDSLNTEAF

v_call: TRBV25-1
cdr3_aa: ASSKGTVENYGYT

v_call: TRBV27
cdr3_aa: ASSSPQGGGETQY

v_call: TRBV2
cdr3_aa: ASRRVGETQY

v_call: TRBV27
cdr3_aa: ASSLGGTGGSQPQH

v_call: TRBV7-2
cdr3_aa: ASSLDGGASSYEQY

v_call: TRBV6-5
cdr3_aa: ASSSPGTAKLETQY

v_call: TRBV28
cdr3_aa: ASSPGVGEAF

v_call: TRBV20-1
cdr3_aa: SARDNEQF

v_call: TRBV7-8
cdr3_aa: ASSPRGGNQPQH